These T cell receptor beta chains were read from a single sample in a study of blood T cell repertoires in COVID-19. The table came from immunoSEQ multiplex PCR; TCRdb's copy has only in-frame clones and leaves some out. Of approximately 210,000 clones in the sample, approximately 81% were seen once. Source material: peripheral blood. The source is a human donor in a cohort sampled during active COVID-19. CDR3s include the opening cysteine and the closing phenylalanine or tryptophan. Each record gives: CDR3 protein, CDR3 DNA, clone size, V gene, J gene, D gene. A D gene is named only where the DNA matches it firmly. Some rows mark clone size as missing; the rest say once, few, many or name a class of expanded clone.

CDR3aa: CASSIGQGAINEQFF
CDR3nt: TGTGCCAGTAGTATAGGACAGGGGGCAATAAATGAGCAGTTCTTC
abundance: NA
v_gene: TRBV19
j_gene: TRBJ2-1
d_gene: TRBD1

CDR3aa: CASSRQGAQLSGNTIYF
CDR3nt: TGTGCCAGCAGCCGACAGGGGGCCCAACTCTCTGGAAACACCATATATTTT
abundance: NA
v_gene: TRBV11-2
j_gene: TRBJ1-3
d_gene: TRBD1

CDR3aa: CASSSGAGGYTF
CDR3nt: TGTGCCAGCAGTTCAGGGGCAGGGGGCTACACCTTC
abundance: NA
v_gene: TRBV27
j_gene: TRBJ1-2
d_gene: NA

CDR3aa: CASSVTGLSGNTIYF
CDR3nt: TGCGCCAGCAGCGTGACAGGGCTCTCTGGAAACACCATATATTTT
abundance: NA
v_gene: TRBV5-1
j_gene: TRBJ1-3
d_gene: TRBD1

CDR3aa: CASSIAQGRGGVGSYNEQFF
CDR3nt: TGTGCCAGTAGTATAGCGCAGGGGCGTGGGGGAGTTGGGTCCTACAATGAGCAGTTCTTC
abundance: NA
v_gene: TRBV19
j_gene: TRBJ2-1
d_gene: NA

CDR3aa: CASSLVQGGTEAFF
CDR3nt: TGTGCCAGCAGCTTAGTTCAGGGCGGCACTGAAGCTTTCTTT
abundance: NA
v_gene: TRBV11-2
j_gene: TRBJ1-1
d_gene: NA

CDR3aa: CASSSSGQGGGQPQHF
CDR3nt: TGTGCCAGCAGTTCGAGTGGACAGGGCGGGGGTCAGCCCCAGCATTTT
abundance: few
v_gene: TRBV28
j_gene: TRBJ1-5
d_gene: TRBD1

CDR3aa: CASSLRRGQGTLRNTEAFF
CDR3nt: TGTGCCAGCAGCTTAAGGAGGGGACAGGGGACTCTACGGAACACTGAAGCTTTCTTT
abundance: NA
v_gene: TRBV7-8
j_gene: TRBJ1-1
d_gene: TRBD1

CDR3aa: CASSFGQGGIRAEAFF
CDR3nt: TGTGCCAGCAGCTTCGGACAGGGGGGAATTAGGGCTGAAGCTTTCTTT
abundance: NA
v_gene: TRBV7-9
j_gene: TRBJ1-1
d_gene: TRBD1

CDR3aa: CATSTGGAGEQYF
CDR3nt: TGTGCCACCTCGACAGGGGGCGCGGGGGAGCAGTACTTC
abundance: once
v_gene: TRBV2
j_gene: TRBJ2-7
d_gene: TRBD1

CDR3aa: CASSPTLAKDTQYF
CDR3nt: TGTGCCAGCAGCCCAACTCTAGCAAAAGATACGCAGTATTTT
abundance: NA
v_gene: TRBV9
j_gene: TRBJ2-3
d_gene: NA

CDR3aa: CASSTGGYEQFF
CDR3nt: TGTGCCAGTAGTACAGGGGGCTATGAGCAGTTCTTC
abundance: NA
v_gene: TRBV19
j_gene: TRBJ2-1
d_gene: TRBD1

CDR3aa: CATQDRGGTDTQYF
CDR3nt: TGTGCCACCCAGGACAGGGGTGGCACAGATACGCAGTATTTT
abundance: NA
v_gene: TRBV24-1
j_gene: TRBJ2-3
d_gene: TRBD1

CDR3aa: CSVREVGDTQYF
CDR3nt: TGCAGCGTTCGGGAGGTTGGGGATACGCAGTATTTT
abundance: NA
v_gene: TRBV29-1
j_gene: TRBJ2-3
d_gene: TRBD2

CDR3aa: CASRNAGGSAEAFF
CDR3nt: TGTGCCAGCCGAAATGCAGGGGGCTCGGCTGAAGCTTTCTTT
abundance: NA
v_gene: TRBV3-1/TRBV3-2
j_gene: TRBJ1-1
d_gene: TRBD1

CDR3aa: CASSLLGVQGTDTQYF
CDR3nt: TGTGCCAGCAGTTTATTGGGGGTGCAGGGGACAGATACGCAGTATTTT
abundance: NA
v_gene: TRBV28
j_gene: TRBJ2-3
d_gene: NA

CDR3aa: CAGGTGAPGEPQHF
CDR3nt: TGTGCCGGGGGGACAGGGGCCCCTGGAGAGCCCCAGCATTTT
abundance: NA
v_gene: TRBV10-3
j_gene: TRBJ1-5
d_gene: TRBD1

CDR3aa: CASSRDSRDLYGYTF
CDR3nt: TGTGCCAGCTCACGGGACAGTCGTGATCTCTATGGCTACACCTTC
abundance: NA
v_gene: TRBV18
j_gene: TRBJ1-2
d_gene: TRBD1

CDR3aa: CASSLSYLAEYNEQFF
CDR3nt: TGTGCCAGCAGCTTATCCTATCTAGCGGAGTACAATGAGCAGTTCTTC
abundance: NA
v_gene: TRBV7-8
j_gene: TRBJ2-1
d_gene: TRBD2

CDR3aa: CASRNRAGETQYF
CDR3nt: TGTGCCAGCAGAAACAGGGCAGGAGAGACCCAGTACTTC
abundance: NA
v_gene: TRBV6-5
j_gene: TRBJ2-5
d_gene: NA

CDR3aa: CASSQNSRRLNTIYF
CDR3nt: TGCGCCAGCAGCCAAAACAGTAGAAGGCTAAACACCATATATTTT
abundance: NA
v_gene: TRBV4-1
j_gene: TRBJ1-3
d_gene: NA

CDR3aa: CASSLGLVTGGRETQYF
CDR3nt: TGCGCCAGCAGCTTGGGGTTAGTGACAGGGGGCCGGGAGACCCAGTACTTC
abundance: NA
v_gene: TRBV5-1
j_gene: TRBJ2-5
d_gene: TRBD1

CDR3aa: CASSPTPGHGEGEQYF
CDR3nt: TGTGCCAGCAGCCCAACCCCGGGCCATGGGGAGGGCGAGCAGTACTTC
abundance: few
v_gene: TRBV11-2
j_gene: TRBJ2-7
d_gene: TRBD2

CDR3aa: CASSQGRLAGTDTQYF
CDR3nt: TGTGCCAGCAGCCAAGGGCGACTAGCGGGCACAGATACGCAGTATTTT
abundance: NA
v_gene: TRBV4-2
j_gene: TRBJ2-3
d_gene: TRBD2

CDR3aa: CSASTTGEKLFF
CDR3nt: TGCAGTGCTAGTACCACAGGGGAAAAACTGTTTTTT
abundance: NA
v_gene: TRBV20-1
j_gene: TRBJ1-4
d_gene: NA

CDR3aa: CATSRDGTQRQPQHF
CDR3nt: TGTGCCACCAGCAGAGACGGGACACAGCGTCAGCCCCAGCATTTT
abundance: NA
v_gene: TRBV15
j_gene: TRBJ1-5
d_gene: NA

CDR3aa: CASSSGTGGSPLHF
CDR3nt: TGTGCCAGCAGTTCCGGGACAGGGGGATCACCCCTCCACTTT
abundance: once
v_gene: TRBV28
j_gene: TRBJ1-6
d_gene: TRBD1

CDR3aa: CASSSSSGELFF
CDR3nt: TGTGCCAGCAGCTCTAGTAGCGGGGAGCTGTTTTTT
abundance: NA
v_gene: TRBV7-2
j_gene: TRBJ2-2
d_gene: NA

CDR3aa: CASSLNAGQRETQYF
CDR3nt: TGTGCCAGCAGCCTCAATGCGGGACAGCGGGAGACCCAGTACTTC
abundance: NA
v_gene: TRBV3-1/TRBV3-2
j_gene: TRBJ2-5
d_gene: NA

CDR3aa: CASSPRQGAGTDTQYF
CDR3nt: TGTGCCAGCTCACCCCGACAGGGAGCGGGCACAGATACGCAGTATTTT
abundance: once
v_gene: TRBV18
j_gene: TRBJ2-3
d_gene: TRBD1

CDR3aa: CASSQYRRDSYEQYF
CDR3nt: TGTGCCAGCAGCCAATATCGACGGGACAGCTACGAGCAGTACTTC
abundance: few
v_gene: TRBV3-1/TRBV3-2
j_gene: TRBJ2-7
d_gene: TRBD1

CDR3aa: CASSESSLPNSPLHF
CDR3nt: TGTGCCAGCAGTGAATCGTCACTGCCTAATTCACCCCTCCACTTT
abundance: once
v_gene: TRBV25-1
j_gene: TRBJ1-6
d_gene: NA

CDR3aa: CASSLGVGYTF
CDR3nt: TGTGCCAGCAGTTTGGGAGTCGGCTACACCTTC
abundance: NA
v_gene: TRBV12-3/TRBV12-4
j_gene: TRBJ1-2
d_gene: NA

CDR3aa: CASSQGRGLGNEQFF
CDR3nt: TGTGCCAGCAGCCAAGGGCGCGGACTGGGCAATGAGCAGTTCTTC
abundance: NA
v_gene: TRBV4-2
j_gene: TRBJ2-1
d_gene: NA

CDR3aa: CAISSEQGERRNTIYF
CDR3nt: TGTGCCATCAGCTCCGAACAGGGAGAGAGAAGAAACACCATATATTTT
abundance: NA
v_gene: TRBV10-3
j_gene: TRBJ1-3
d_gene: NA

CDR3aa: CASSTGQGFPSQHF
CDR3nt: TGTGCCAGCAGTACCGGACAGGGCTTTCCGTCCCAGCATTTT
abundance: few
v_gene: TRBV6-2/TRBV6-3
j_gene: TRBJ1-5
d_gene: TRBD1

CDR3aa: CASSVQGSADTQYF
CDR3nt: TGTGCCAGCAGCGTGCAGGGCAGCGCAGATACGCAGTATTTT
abundance: NA
v_gene: TRBV9
j_gene: TRBJ2-3
d_gene: NA

CDR3aa: CASSLGTFDTGELFF
CDR3nt: TGCGCCAGCAGCCTAGGGACTTTTGACACCGGGGAGCTGTTTTTT
abundance: NA
v_gene: TRBV5-1
j_gene: TRBJ2-2
d_gene: NA

CDR3aa: CASSMVGGGGTDTQYF
CDR3nt: TGTGCCAGTAGTATGGTCGGAGGGGGGGGCACAGATACGCAGTATTTT
abundance: NA
v_gene: TRBV19
j_gene: TRBJ2-3
d_gene: NA

CDR3aa: CASSLELAAAEQFF
CDR3nt: TGCGCCAGCAGCTTGGAACTAGCGGCCGCCGAGCAGTTCTTC
abundance: NA
v_gene: TRBV5-1
j_gene: TRBJ2-1
d_gene: TRBD2

CDR3aa: CASSPRTAFSTEAFF
CDR3nt: TGTGCCAGCAGTCCACGGACAGCCTTCTCTACTGAAGCTTTCTTT
abundance: NA
v_gene: TRBV6-5
j_gene: TRBJ1-1
d_gene: NA

CDR3aa: CSVVAGPTYEQYF
CDR3nt: TGCAGCGTCGTAGCGGGACCCACCTACGAGCAGTACTTC
abundance: NA
v_gene: TRBV29-1
j_gene: TRBJ2-7
d_gene: TRBD2

CDR3aa: CASSLPGTGSQPQHF
CDR3nt: TGTGCCAGCAGTTTACCCGGGACAGGGAGTCAGCCCCAGCATTTT
abundance: NA
v_gene: TRBV28
j_gene: TRBJ1-5
d_gene: TRBD1

CDR3aa: CASSLGAGGGEQFF
CDR3nt: TGTGCCAGCAGCTTGGGGGCCGGGGGTGGTGAGCAGTTCTTC
abundance: NA
v_gene: TRBV5-4
j_gene: TRBJ2-1
d_gene: NA

CDR3aa: CASSKRYATTPLETGANVLTF
CDR3nt: TGTGCCAGCAGCAAACGATATGCTACGACTCCGCTTGAGACTGGGGCCAACGTCCTGACTTTC
abundance: NA
v_gene: TRBV21-1
j_gene: TRBJ2-6
d_gene: NA

CDR3aa: CASSPIAGTEAFF
CDR3nt: TGTGCCAGCAGCCCCATTGCGGGCACTGAAGCTTTCTTT
abundance: NA
v_gene: TRBV7-2
j_gene: TRBJ1-1
d_gene: NA

CDR3aa: CASSRLAGPTDTQYF
CDR3nt: TGTGCCAGCAGCCGACTAGCGGGGCCCACAGATACGCAGTATTTT
abundance: NA
v_gene: TRBV6-5
j_gene: TRBJ2-3
d_gene: TRBD2

CDR3aa: CATRGTTKRGDEQFF
CDR3nt: TGTGCCACCAGGGGGACGACCAAGCGCGGGGATGAGCAGTTCTTC
abundance: NA
v_gene: TRBV10-3
j_gene: TRBJ2-1
d_gene: NA

CDR3aa: CASGTGKGYTF
CDR3nt: TGTGCCAGTGGGACAGGGAAGGGCTACACCTTC
abundance: NA
v_gene: TRBV2
j_gene: TRBJ1-2
d_gene: TRBD1

CDR3aa: CASSFRGISQPQHF
CDR3nt: TGTGCCAGCAGTTTCAGGGGCATTAGTCAGCCCCAGCATTTT
abundance: few
v_gene: TRBV28
j_gene: TRBJ1-5
d_gene: NA

CDR3aa: CASRQGAVIGVRETQYF
CDR3nt: TGCGCCAGCAGACAGGGGGCCGTCATAGGGGTTCGGGAGACCCAGTACTTC
abundance: NA
v_gene: TRBV5-1
j_gene: TRBJ2-5
d_gene: TRBD1